Following are 21 T cell receptor beta chains from one sample sequenced in a study of T cells after posttransplantation cyclophosphamide. A marrow graft followed busulfan-fludarabine conditioning, with cyclophosphamide on days +3 and +4. Repertoires were generated with immunoSEQ multiplex PCR, while TCRdb's copy carries only in-frame clones and drops some. Singletons are absent from the sample, which has 8,500 to 13,000 clones. The source was PBMCs, collected after allogeneic stem cell transplant with posttransplant cyclophosphamide. These receptor sequences come from a female patient aged 40-50 years who received an allogeneic stem cell transplant from a related donor, was CMV-positive, and had no GVHD. Some T cells may be transferred from the graft donor.

This clone is medium-sized in the sample. The V gene is TRBV2, the J gene TRBJ1-1, with 11 bases aligning to TRBD1. This CDR3 spans 14 amino acids. From germline, CDR1 is SNHLY and CDR2 FYNNEI. V lost 6 bases, J lost 6 bases, and 6 bases stayed unmatched. The CDR3 DNA sequence: TGTGCCAGCAGGGGACAGGGGGGTTCCCCTGAAGCTTTCTTT. Its protein product is CASRGQGGSPEAFF.

This clone showed up many times. This chain connects TRBV9 to TRBJ2-3; D may be TRBD2 (5 bases). Germline lookup yields CDR1 SGDLS and CDR2 YYNGEE. Deletions cut 3 bases from V and 8 bases from J, with 16 bases between. CDR3 length: 14 residues. CDR3 DNA sequence: TGTGCCAGCAGCGATGAGAGGGCCGATGCTACGCAGTATTTT. Encoded protein: CASSDERADATQYF.

This clone was detected many times. The chain is built from TRBV5-1 and TRBJ1-2; D is possibly TRBD1 (6 bases). CDR1 and CDR2 from the germline V gene are SGHRS and YFSETQ. CDR3 length equals 15 residues. V was clipped by 3 bases and J by 0 bases, with 12 bases between them. The CDR3 region is CASSSWTDANYGYTF. The CDR3 coding sequence is TGCGCCAGCAGCTCGTGGACAGATGCTAACTATGGCTACACCTTC.

This clone was counted many times. The chain employs TRBV5-5 and TRBJ2-1; 10 bases map to TRBD1. V shed 4 bases and J 5 bases; nucleotides not matched to a gene: 6. The CDR3 is 15 amino acids. From germline, CDR1 is SGHKS and CDR2 YYEKEE (reference sequence). In nucleotides, the CDR3 is TGTGCCAGCAGCCAAGGACAGGGGGTTGACAATGAGCAGTTCTTC. Amino acids: CASSQGQGVDNEQFF.

This clone was observed many times. The genes are TRBV5-8 and TRBJ2-3; D is uncertain. CDR3 length equals 15 residues. V shed 4 bases and J shed 4 bases, with 16 bases lying between them. CDR1 and CDR2 (germline): SGHTS, YDEGEE. As DNA, the CDR3 is TGTGCCAGCAGCGACCCACGGTCGGGTGCAGATACGCAGTATTTT. Translated: CASSDPRSGADTQYF.

The CDR3 here is CASSSQGGNSSPLHF. DNA for the CDR3: TGCGCCAGCAGCTCCCAGGGAGGGAACAGCTCACCCCTCCACTTT. The V gene is TRBV5-1, the J gene TRBJ1-6, with a weak D call TRBD1 (5 bases). This CDR3 region has 15 residues. Trimming removed 3 bases at V and 10 bases at J, with 17 bases between. Germline V gene data show CDR1 as SGHRS and CDR2 as YFSETQ.

This clone was found many times. This chain links TRBV29-1 with TRBJ1-3; D uncertain. The CDR3 sequence is 14 residues long. Germline assignment: CDR1 SQVTM and CDR2 ANQGSEA. Trimming left V 6 bases short and J 0 bases short, with 12 bases between. Here the CDR3 DNA reads TGCAGCGTATGGCTTGGTAACTCTGGAAACACCATATATTTT. Amino acid sequence: CSVWLGNSGNTIYF.

This clone showed up many times. The V gene is TRBV18, the J gene TRBJ2-7; unclear D gene. The CDR3 loop spans 12 amino acids. Germline V gene data show CDR1 as KGHSH and CDR2 as LQKENI. V was trimmed by 6 bases and J by 7 bases, leaving 13 bases between them. CDR3 region: CASSSLRQEQYF. CDR3 sequence (DNA): TGTGCCAGCTCGTCTCTCAGGCAAGAGCAGTACTTC.

This clone has a count of ten or more. The rearrangement joins TRBV7-2 to TRBJ2-7; 7 nucleotides match TRBD1. V trimming: 0 bases; J trimming: 2 bases; junction bases outside the gene matches: 7. There are 16 residues in the CDR3. Germline V lookup: CDR1 SGHTA, CDR2 FQGNSA. The CDR3 nucleotides read TGTGCCAGCAGCTTAGCGTTAGGCAGGGGGACCTACGAGCAGTACTTC. This codes for CASSLALGRGTYEQYF.

This clone was counted ten times or more. This sequence joins TRBV7-3 and TRBJ2-5, with TRBD1 identical over 10 bases. The closer fit of TRBJ2-7 to the DNA end suggests the J call may be wrong. CDR3 length: 14 residues. Germline CDR1 is SGHTA and CDR2 is FQGTGA. CDR3 nucleotide sequence: TGTGCCAGCAGCCCGACAGGGGGCACCTACGAGCAGTACTTC. Residues: CASSPTGGTYEQYF.

The sample holds many counts of this clone. The V gene is TRBV18, the J gene TRBJ1-1; no reliable D call. The CDR3 is 16 amino acids. Germline lookup yields CDR1 KGHSH and CDR2 LQKENI. Trimming pared 1 base from V and 0 bases from J, leaving 12 bases between. This CDR3 is CASSPQGGRLNTEAFF. In DNA form, the CDR3 reads TGTGCCAGCTCACCACAGGGAGGGAGACTGAACACTGAAGCTTTCTTT.

Ten or more counts support this clone. J is TRBJ2-7 and V is TRBV11-2; a possible D gene is TRBD1 (5 bases). Germline CDR1 SGHAT, CDR2 FQNNGV. The CDR3 has 18 residues. The ends were cut back, 2 bases at V and 4 bases at J, with 24 bases in the middle. Here the CDR3 DNA reads TGTGCCAGCAGCTTACAATTGTTTAGGGGCTTGGGGTCTTACGAGCAGTACTTC. Residues: CASSLQLFRGLGSYEQYF.

This clone was observed many times. The chain uses TRBV5-1 and TRBJ2-4, with unresolved D. Trimming left V 2 bases short and J 8 bases short, with 11 bases between. The CDR3 sequence is 13 residues long. Germline V gene lookup returns CDR1 SGHRS and CDR2 YFSETQ. The CDR3, as DNA: TGCGCCAGCAGCTTAGGTACCGAGGACATTCAGTACTTC. Translated: CASSLGTEDIQYF. Full variable domain (missing parts from reference TRBV5-1 and TRBJ2-4): KAGVTQTPRYLIKTRGQQVTLSCSPISGHRSVSWYQQTPGQGLQFLFEYFSETQRNKGNFPGRFSGRQFSNSRSEMNVSTLELGDSALYLCASSLGTEDIQYFGAGTRLSVL.

This clone was observed many times. The gene calls are TRBV30 and TRBJ2-3; D is ambiguous. V shed 3 bases and J shed 0 bases, with 13 bases lying between them. The V gene's germline CDR1 is GTSNPN and CDR2 SVGIG (reference sequence). This CDR3 region has 15 residues. In DNA form, the CDR3 reads TGTGCCTGGAGGGGCAGTTGGCCTAGCACAGATACGCAGTATTTT. Its translation: CAWRGSWPSTDTQYF. The whole variable domain, filled in from reference TRBV30 and TRBJ2-3, reads SQTIHQWPATLVQPVGSPLSLECTVEGTSNPNLYWYRQAAGRGLQLLFYSVGIGQISSEVPQNLSASRPQDRQFILSSKKLLLSDSGFYLCAWRGSWPSTDTQYFGPGTRLTVL.

This clone was seen many times. CDR3 protein: CAWSYRGPASPLHF. The CDR3 bases are TGTGCCTGGAGTTACCGGGGTCCGGCTTCACCCCTCCACTTT. V and J are TRBV30 and TRBJ1-6; D gene ambiguous. Trimming pared 2 bases from V and 9 bases from J, leaving 14 bases between. The V gene's germline CDR1 is GTSNPN and CDR2 SVGIG (reference sequence). The CDR3 loop spans 14 amino acids.

This clone was picked up many times. This chain links TRBV7-3 with TRBJ2-6; weak D call: TRBD1 (6 bases). Germline CDR1 and CDR2: SGHTA and FQGTGA. The CDR3 is 18 amino acids. With 2 bases removed from V and 2 bases from J, the gap between germline ends came to 16 bases. CDR3: CASSLFGDIGAGANVLTF. The CDR3 DNA sequence: TGTGCCAGCAGCTTATTCGGGGACATCGGGGCTGGGGCCAACGTCCTGACTTTC.

This clone was detected many times. V usage is TRBV9 and J usage is TRBJ2-3; TRBD1 might be the D (6 bases). This CDR3 is built from 15 residues. Between the trimmed V and J ends, which lost 4 bases and 3 bases, there was a span of 15 bases. Germline CDR1 and CDR2: SGDLS and YYNGEE. CDR3 in DNA: TGTGCCAGCAGCCCCAGACAGGACTTGACAGATACGCAGTATTTT. The encoded protein is CASSPRQDLTDTQYF.

This clone was counted at least ten times. The CDR3, as DNA: TGCGCCAGCAGCCAAGATTCCTGGGCAAATAATTCACCCCTCCACTTT. Its protein product is CASSQDSWANNSPLHF. The chain joins TRBV4-1 to TRBJ1-6, with D uncertain. Trimming took off 0 bases at V and 5 bases at J, with 11 bases between the two ends. The CDR3 length is 16 residues. Looked up from germline, CDR1 is MGHRA and CDR2 is YSYEKL.

This clone showed up many times. The chain has TRBV9 and TRBJ2-1; 13 bases are a match to TRBD2. Germline V gives CDR1 SGDLS, CDR2 YYNGEE. V shed 4 bases, J shed 2 bases, and the junction held 9 bases outside the gene matches. CDR3 length equals 18 residues. As DNA, the CDR3 is TGTGCCAGCAGCTTGAGCGAGACTAGCGGGAGGCCCTACAATGAGCAGTTCTTC. The encoded protein is CASSLSETSGRPYNEQFF.

This clone has a count of ten or more. The CDR3 region has the DNA TGCGCCAGCAGCACCGGACTAGCGGGAGGGTTCGGGGAGCTGTTTTTT. As protein: CASSTGLAGGFGELFF. V usage is TRBV5-1 and J usage is TRBJ2-2, with 15 bases fitting TRBD2. Germline V gene sequence: CDR1 SGHRS, CDR2 YFSETQ. This CDR3 region has 16 residues. Unmatched junction bases numbered 5, after V lost 4 bases and J lost 7 bases. Full variable domain (rest looked up from reference TRBV5-1 and TRBJ2-2): KAGVTQTPRYLIKTRGQQVTLSCSPISGHRSVSWYQQTPGQGLQFLFEYFSETQRNKGNFPGRFSGRQFSNSRSEMNVSTLELGDSALYLCASSTGLAGGFGELFFGEGSRLTVL.

This clone has ten or more counts. CDR3 residues: CSVSPGVANKDYGYTF. The CDR3 DNA is TGCAGCGTTTCACCAGGTGTAGCGAATAAGGACTATGGCTACACCTTC. This chain uses TRBV29-1 with TRBJ1-2; D is undetermined. This CDR3 is 16 amino acids long. The V end lost 5 bases, the J end lost 3 bases, and 22 bases lay between the germline ends. Germline V gene data show CDR1 as SQVTM and CDR2 as ANQGSEA.